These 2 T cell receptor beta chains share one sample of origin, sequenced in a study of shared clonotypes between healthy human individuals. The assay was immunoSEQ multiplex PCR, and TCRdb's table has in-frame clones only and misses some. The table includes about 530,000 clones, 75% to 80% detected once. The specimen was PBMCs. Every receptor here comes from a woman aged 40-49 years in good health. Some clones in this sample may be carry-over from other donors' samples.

CDR3 loop: CASSPLNPAYEQYF. In DNA, the CDR3 is TGTGCCAGCAGTCCCCTGAATCCAGCCTACGAGCAGTACTTC. The chain is built from TRBV28 and TRBJ2-7; D remains unclear. CDR1 and CDR2 (germline): MDHEN, SYDVKM. The CDR3 sequence is 14 residues long. Trimming pared 5 bases from V and 2 bases from J, leaving 13 bases between.

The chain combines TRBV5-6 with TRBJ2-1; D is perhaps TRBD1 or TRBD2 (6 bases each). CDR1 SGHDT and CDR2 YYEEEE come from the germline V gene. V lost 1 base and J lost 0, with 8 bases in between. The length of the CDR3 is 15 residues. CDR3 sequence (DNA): TGTGCCAGCAGCTTGAGGGGGGACTCCTACAATGAGCAGTTCTTC. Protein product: CASSLRGDSYNEQFF.